Listed below are T cell receptor beta chains from one sample, sequenced in a study of immune heterogeneity within non-small cell lung tumors. TCRdb independently ran MiXCR on the multiplex PCR reads; one entry per CDR3 protein. The sample holds about 15,000 distinct CDR3 sequences; approximately 30% are singletons and the top ten take about 15%. Sequenced input: lung tumor tissue. The receptors originated from a woman between 50 and 59 years old with non-small cell lung cancer. The CDR3 runs from the conserved cysteine through the conserved F or W. The D gene is left open where the match is weak. Only some rows state a clone size, as once, few, many or a class for expanded clones.

TRBV2	many	TRBJ1-1	17	.	CASSEPLNRVLNTEAFF	TGTGCCAGCAGTGAACCTCTCAACCGTGTGTTGAACACTGAAGCTTTCTTT
TRBV30	.	TRBJ1-5	13	.	CAWSRQDNQPQHF	TGTGCCTGGAGTCGCCAGGATAATCAGCCCCAGCATTTT
TRBV6-9	.	TRBJ1-4	16	.	CASSFDETGGDEKLFF	TGTGCCAGCAGTTTCGACGAAACAGGAGGAGATGAAAAACTGTTTTTT
TRBV6-5	many	TRBJ2-1	17	TRBD2	CASSYSPSGLSYNEQFF	TGTGCCAGCAGTTACTCCCCTAGCGGACTCTCCTACAATGAGCAGTTCTTC
TRBV9	many	TRBJ2-2	14	.	CASSPGERGGELFF	TGTGCCAGCAGCCCCGGGGAGCGCGGCGGGGAGCTGTTTTTT
TRBV11-3	many	TRBJ2-7	18	.	CASSLEARWAPSSYEQYF	TGTGCCAGCAGCTTAGAGGCGAGGTGGGCGCCTAGCTCCTACGAGCAGTACTTC
TRBV12-3/TRBV12-4	many	TRBJ1-2	14	TRBD1	CASTLGQGLYGYTF	TGTGCCAGCACCCTCGGACAGGGACTCTATGGCTACACCTTC
TRBV2	medium-sized	TRBJ1-2	11	.	CASSENYGYTF	TGTGCCAGCAGTGAAAACTATGGCTACACCTTC
TRBV5-1	once	TRBJ2-3	15	.	CASSLRVDSTDTQYF	TGCGCCAGCAGCTTGCGCGTCGATAGCACAGATACGCAGTATTTT
TRBV5-1	.	TRBJ1-2	12	.	CASSLASYGYTF	TGCGCCAGCAGCTTGGCCTCATATGGCTACACCTTC
TRBV5-1	few	TRBJ2-5	13	.	CASSPGFTETQYF	TGCGCCAGCAGCCCAGGGTTTACCGAGACCCAGTACTTC
TRBV20-1	medium-sized	TRBJ2-5	15	TRBD2	CSASTLAGGGETQYF	TGCAGTGCTAGTACATTAGCGGGAGGTGGAGAGACCCAGTACTTC
TRBV7-7	.	TRBJ2-5	14	TRBD2	CASSLEGGVRTQYF	TGTGCTAGCAGCTTAGAGGGAGGGGTGAGGACCCAGTACTTC
TRBV6-1	many	TRBJ1-5	14	TRBD1	CASSGRTGDQPQHF	TGTGCCAGCAGTGGACGGACAGGGGATCAGCCCCAGCATTTT
TRBV4-1	few	TRBJ2-5	15	.	CASSSGDSTQETQYF	TGCGCCAGCAGCAGTGGTGACAGTACGCAAGAGACCCAGTACTTC
TRBV18	.	TRBJ2-2	16	.	CASSPRRDGGIGELFF	TGTGCCAGCTCACCACGGCGGGACGGGGGCATCGGGGAGCTGTTTTTT
TRBV4-1	many	TRBJ2-2	12	.	CASSQDAGELFF	TGCGCCAGCAGCCAAGATGCCGGGGAGCTGTTTTTT
TRBV11-2	medium-sized	TRBJ2-3	18	.	CASSLEGGIFGSTDTQYF	TGTGCCAGCAGCTTAGAGGGGGGCATTTTCGGTAGCACAGATACGCAGTATTTT
TRBV7-9	medium-sized	TRBJ1-5	14	.	CASSFQGTNQPQHF	TGTGCCAGCAGCTTCCAGGGAACCAATCAGCCCCAGCATTTT
TRBV5-1	.	TRBJ1-2	13	.	CASSQGNDYGYTF	TGCGCCAGCAGCCAGGGTAACGACTATGGCTACACCTTC
TRBV19	many	TRBJ1-1	14	.	CASSMGSLNTEAFF	TGTGCCAGTAGTATGGGCAGCCTGAACACTGAAGCTTTCTTT
TRBV25-1	.	TRBJ1-6	13	.	CASSELEDSPLHF	TGTGCCAGCAGTGAATTAGAGGATTCACCCCTCCACTTT
TRBV24-1	once	TRBJ2-1	11	.	CATGMYNEQFF	TGTGCCACCGGGATGTACAATGAGCAGTTCTTC
TRBV7-7	.	TRBJ2-2	16	TRBD2	CASSLASSGNTGELFF	TGTGCCAGCAGCTTAGCCTCTAGCGGGAACACCGGGGAGCTGTTTTTT
TRBV20-1	many	TRBJ1-1	12	.	CSAPGGDTEAFF	TGCAGTGCTCCGGGCGGGGACACTGAAGCTTTCTTT
TRBV10-2	few	TRBJ2-2	16	.	CASSGSGTVGTGELFF	TGCGCCAGCAGTGGATCGGGGACGGTTGGCACCGGGGAGCTGTTTTTT
TRBV11-2	medium-sized	TRBJ1-6	16	.	CASSLDRTEGTSPLHF	TGTGCCAGCAGCTTAGATAGGACCGAGGGGACTTCACCCCTCCACTTT
TRBV12-3/TRBV12-4	medium-sized	TRBJ2-1	15	.	CASSLGGGNYNEQFF	TGTGCCAGCAGTTTAGGAGGGGGGAACTACAATGAGCAGTTCTTC
TRBV2	many	TRBJ1-5	14	TRBD1	CASSRGEGNQPQHF	TGTGCCAGCAGCAGGGGGGAAGGCAATCAGCCCCAGCATTTT